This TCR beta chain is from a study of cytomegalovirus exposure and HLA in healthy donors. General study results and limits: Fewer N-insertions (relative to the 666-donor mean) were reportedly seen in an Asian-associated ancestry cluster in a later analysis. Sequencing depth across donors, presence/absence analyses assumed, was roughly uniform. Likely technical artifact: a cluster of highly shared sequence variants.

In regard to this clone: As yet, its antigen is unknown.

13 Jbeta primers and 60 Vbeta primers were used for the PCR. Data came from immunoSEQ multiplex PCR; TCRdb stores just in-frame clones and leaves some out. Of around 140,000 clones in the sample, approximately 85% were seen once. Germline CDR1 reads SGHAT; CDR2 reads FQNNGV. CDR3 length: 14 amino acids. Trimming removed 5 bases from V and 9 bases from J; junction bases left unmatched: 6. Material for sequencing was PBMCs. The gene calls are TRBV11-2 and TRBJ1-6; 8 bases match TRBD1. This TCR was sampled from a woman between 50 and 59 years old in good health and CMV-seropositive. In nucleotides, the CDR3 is TGTGCCAGCAGCCTAAGACAGGGGCTTTCACCCCTCCACTTT. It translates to CASSLRQGLSPLHF.